What follows are 3 T cell receptor beta chains derived from one specimen sequenced in a study of T cell responses to AZD1222 COVID-19 vaccine (dated by TCRdb to about 2021). In the paper's terms, the time point label means: baseline before first vaccination. Receptor libraries were prepared by the immunoSEQ multiplex PCR assay. Here the immuneACCESS table is served through TCRdb, limited to in-frame sequences with V and J called. Missing clones are a known gap in these copies; in checked studies unresolved V genes cover under half, and the rest lacks a known reason. The sample table contains 170,000 or so clones; only one count was recorded for 75% to 95% of them. The top ten hold approximately 3% of the sample. Sequencing was performed on peripheral blood, taken on day 0 of AZD1222 vaccination. The receptors were gathered from an adult in good health.

This chain uses TRBV4-3 with TRBJ2-7; 13 bases are shared with TRBD2. The junction had 7 bases not matched to a gene; V was cut back by 4 bases and J by 4 bases. CDR1 is LGHNA, CDR2 YSLEER, per germline. The CDR3 runs 16 residues. The CDR3 region is CASSPGLAGPLYEQYF. CDR3 nucleotides: TGCGCCAGCAGCCCGGGACTAGCGGGGCCCCTGTACGAGCAGTACTTC.

The chain has TRBV27 and TRBJ1-4; the match to TRBD1 covers 10 bases. V dropped 4 bases and J dropped 8; count of bases not matched to a gene: 10. This CDR3 region has 16 residues. From germline, CDR1 is MNHEY and CDR2 SMNVEV (reference sequence). This CDR3 reads CASSSRQGAGGEKLFF. Written as DNA, the CDR3 is TGTGCCAGCAGTTCCAGACAGGGGGCCGGAGGGGAAAAACTGTTTTTT.

The chain has TRBV19 and TRBJ2-2; TRBD1 aligns across 10 bases. The CDR3 sequence is 15 residues long. Germline loops: CDR1 LNHDA, CDR2 SQIVND (reference sequence). The ends lost 5 bases at V and 7 bases at J; junction bases unmatched: 7. The CDR3 sequence is CASSVGTGVFGELFF. In DNA form, the CDR3 reads TGTGCCAGTAGTGTGGGGACAGGGGTGTTCGGGGAGCTGTTTTTT.